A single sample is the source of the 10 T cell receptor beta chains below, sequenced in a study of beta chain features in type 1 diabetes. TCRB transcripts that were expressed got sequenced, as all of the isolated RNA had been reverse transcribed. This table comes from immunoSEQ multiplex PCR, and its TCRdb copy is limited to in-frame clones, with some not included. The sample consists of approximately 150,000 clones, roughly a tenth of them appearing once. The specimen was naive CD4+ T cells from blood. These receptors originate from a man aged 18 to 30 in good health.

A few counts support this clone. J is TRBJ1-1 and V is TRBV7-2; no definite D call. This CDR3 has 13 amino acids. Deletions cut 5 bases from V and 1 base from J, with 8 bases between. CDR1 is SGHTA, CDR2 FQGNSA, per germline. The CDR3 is CASSPGWNTEAFF. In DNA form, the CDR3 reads TGTGCCAGCAGCCCCGGGTGGAACACTGAAGCTTTCTTT.

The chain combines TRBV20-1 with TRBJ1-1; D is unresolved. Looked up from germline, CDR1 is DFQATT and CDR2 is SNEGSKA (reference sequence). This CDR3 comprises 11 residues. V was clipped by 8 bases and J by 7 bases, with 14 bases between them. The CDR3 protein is CSISTGGEAFF. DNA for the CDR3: TGCAGTATTTCCACCGGTGGTGAAGCTTTCTTT.

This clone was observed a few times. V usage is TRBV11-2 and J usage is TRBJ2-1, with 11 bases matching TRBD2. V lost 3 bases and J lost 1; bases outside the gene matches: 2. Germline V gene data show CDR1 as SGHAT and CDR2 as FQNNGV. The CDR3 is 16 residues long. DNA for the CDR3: TGTGCCAGCAGCTTTACTAGCGGGGGATCCTACAATGAGCAGTTCTTC. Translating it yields CASSFTSGGSYNEQFF.

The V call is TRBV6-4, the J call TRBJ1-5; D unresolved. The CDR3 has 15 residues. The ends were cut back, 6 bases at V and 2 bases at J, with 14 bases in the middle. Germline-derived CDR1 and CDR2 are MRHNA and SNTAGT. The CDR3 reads CASRGPAGCNQPQHF. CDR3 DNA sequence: TGTGCCAGCAGGGGCCCGGCGGGTTGCAATCAGCCCCAGCATTTT.

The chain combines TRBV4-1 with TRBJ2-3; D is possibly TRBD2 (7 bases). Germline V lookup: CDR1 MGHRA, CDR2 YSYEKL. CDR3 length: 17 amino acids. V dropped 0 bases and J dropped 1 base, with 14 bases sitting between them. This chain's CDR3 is CASSQDDPRGRTDTQYF. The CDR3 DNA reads TGCGCCAGCAGCCAAGACGACCCGCGGGGGCGCACAGATACGCAGTATTTT.

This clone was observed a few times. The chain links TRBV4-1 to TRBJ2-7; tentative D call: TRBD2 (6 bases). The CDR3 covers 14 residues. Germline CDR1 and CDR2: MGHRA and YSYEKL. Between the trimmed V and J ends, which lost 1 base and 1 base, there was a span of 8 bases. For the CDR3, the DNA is TGCGCCAGCAGCCAAGGGGGGACTTCCTACGAGCAGTACTTC. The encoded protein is CASSQGGTSYEQYF.

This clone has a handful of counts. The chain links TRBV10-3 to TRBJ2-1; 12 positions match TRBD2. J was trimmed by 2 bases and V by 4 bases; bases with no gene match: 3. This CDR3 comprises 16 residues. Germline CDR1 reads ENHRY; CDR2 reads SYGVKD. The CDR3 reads CAISGLAGGTYNEQFF. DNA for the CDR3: TGTGCCATCAGTGGCCTAGCGGGGGGGACCTACAATGAGCAGTTCTTC.

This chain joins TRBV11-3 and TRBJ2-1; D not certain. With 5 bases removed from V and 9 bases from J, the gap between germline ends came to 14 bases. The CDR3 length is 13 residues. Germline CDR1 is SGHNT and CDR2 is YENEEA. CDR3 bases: TGTGCCAGCAGCCCCTCCCCGCCAGGTGAGCAGTTCTTC. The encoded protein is CASSPSPPGEQFF.

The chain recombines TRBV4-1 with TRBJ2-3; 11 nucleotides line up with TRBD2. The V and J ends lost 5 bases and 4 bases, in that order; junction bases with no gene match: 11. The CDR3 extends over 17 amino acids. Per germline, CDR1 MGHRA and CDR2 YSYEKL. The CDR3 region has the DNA TGCGCCAGCAGCAGCCGCGTTAGCGGGGGGGCCTCAGATACGCAGTATTTT. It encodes CASSSRVSGGASDTQYF.

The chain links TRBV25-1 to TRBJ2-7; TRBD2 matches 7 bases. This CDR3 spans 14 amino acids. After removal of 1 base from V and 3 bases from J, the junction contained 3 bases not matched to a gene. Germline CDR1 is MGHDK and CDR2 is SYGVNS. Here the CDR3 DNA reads TGTGCCAGCAGTGAATGGGAGGGGTTCTACGAGCAGTACTTC. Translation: CASSEWEGFYEQYF.